This T cell receptor beta chain was identified in a study of radiation and T cells in renal cell carcinoma (TCRdb year 2020). For the wider study: The samples were drawn from a clinical trial, where primary renal cell carcinomas were treated with 15 Gy of stereotactic body radiation therapy and then removed by nephrectomy 4 weeks afterward. In total, 53 samples underwent TCR beta sequencing: some 26 tumors plus 27 peripheral blood samples. A total of approximately 4 million unique CDR3 nucleotide sequences, encoding 2,658,974 unique CDR3 amino acid sequences, were found across all 50 or so samples.

TCR beta libraries were generated from genomic DNA with the immunoSEQ kit, following the manufacturer's recommendations. To prepare libraries, a first multiplex PCR with proprietary primers was run, followed by a second PCR that added unique barcodes, and a bead cleanup was done after each round. A kit-provided positive control reaction and a negative control reaction were included in every sample batch. The final libraries underwent checking on an Agilent 4200 TapeStation D1000 ScreenTape, volumetric pooling, and quantification by qPCR. An Illumina NextSeq500 fitted with a MidOutput 150-cycle cartridge performed the sequencing, running 156 Read1 cycles and 15 Index1 cycles with the kit's custom primers. The pooled library was loaded at approximately 0.95 pM with around 20% PhiX control spiked in. The source study handled its data this way. Vendor-processed data were analyzed in R, with a clonotype defined as all T cells sharing the same CDR3 nucleotide sequence. For clone abundance analyses, frequencies were normalized to the 10,000 most abundant clones in each sample. Public T cell clones, averaging fewer than five per sample, were removed before analysis. An abundance difference of at least 32-fold between compartments was the criterion for calling clonotypes tumor-enriched or baseline blood-enriched. A beta-binomial differential abundance model was applied to find clonotypes that expanded or contracted between blood time points. Tumor-blood repertoire similarity was measured with the Baroni-Urbani and Buser coefficient, and groups were compared using two-tailed Wilcoxon tests in R. TCRdb took over this immuneACCESS table, retaining in-frame rearrangements with V and J assigned. Such tables are incomplete; in checked studies, under half of the missing clones stem from an unresolved V gene, and the remainder is unexplained. Clonal size and the V and J genes are those of that table, whereas D and trimming came from the DNA. The sample profile shows about 130,000 clones; approximately 90% of them were found once. The top ten clonotypes cover nearly 6% of the sample.

Turning to this clone: Its antigen is not yet known. Base qualities are not at hand, and no much larger clone is one base apart.

The full study reports these points: Changes in the blood repertoire were not tracked past 4 weeks after treatment. An increase in top tumor clonotypes in blood was observed from baseline to 2 weeks post-radiation, followed by contraction by 4 weeks, which was taken to suggest transient expansion of tumor-resident clones. Because pretreatment tumor biopsies were not available, the baseline intratumoral presence of clonotypes could not be determined. Because the trial had a single-armed design, the trial could not examine how radiation dose or scheduling affected the TCR repertoire.

Per the publication, the time point label means: blood 2 weeks post-SBRT. This specimen's treatment or condition label, interpreted: 15 Gy SBRT to primary tumor, nephrectomy 4 weeks later. Serial peripheral blood from radiation-treated patients was sampled at baseline, 2 weeks and 4 weeks after SBRT to track tumor-enriched clonotypes. All patients had renal cell carcinoma with clear cell pathology. Genomic DNA for TCR sequencing was prepared using the QIAamp DNA Blood Mini Kit (Qiagen). Samples were included in the analyses only if all quality control checks were passed. This receptor was obtained from a woman aged 70-85 years with renal cell carcinoma. The specimen comprised blood, sampled from a patient whose treatment included radiotherapy and nephrectomy.

The CDR3 protein is CASSLWGGVTDTQYF. The sequenced DNA: TGTGCCAGCAGCTTGTGGGGGGGGGTCACAGATACGCAGTATTTT. The V and J segments used are TRBV5-4 and TRBJ2-3; 7 bases in the middle match TRBD2. V has 1 base trimmed and J has 2 bases trimmed; junction bases matching no gene number 4. CDR1 SGHNT and CDR2 YYREEE were looked up in the germline V gene (reference sequence). The CDR3 holds 15 amino acids from the cysteine to the phenylalanine. Kept here is only the CDR3 DNA, which spans 45 bases and is read in frame from base 1.